This record covers a single T cell receptor (beta chain). What it binds is unknown. The data are from a study of shared clonotypes between healthy human individuals. Study-wide findings and caveats: Naive subsets generally exceeded memory subsets in estimated richness.

Trimming removed 2 bases from V and 7 bases from J; junction bases left unmatched: 11. Germline V gene data show CDR1 as SGHRS and CDR2 as YFSETQ. This CDR3 is built from 15 residues. Splitting the CD4+ cells yielded a CD45RA+ naive subset and a CD45RA-negative memory subset. The assay was immunoSEQ multiplex PCR, and TCRdb's table has in-frame clones only and misses some. The sample has some 790,000 clones, just under 75% seen once. The clonotype originates from a woman in her twenties or thirties in good health. The chain recombines TRBV5-1 with TRBJ1-1, with 7 bases aligning to TRBD1. Sequencing was carried out using memory CD4+ T cells sorted from blood. Subset indicated: CD45RA-negative fraction. The CDR3 nucleotides read TGCGCCAGCAGCTTATCACCAGGCCAGGGGGGTGAAGCTTTCTTT. It yields the protein CASSLSPGQGGEAFF.